The 26 T cell receptor beta chains listed next were all sequenced from one sample in a study of beta chain features in type 1 diabetes. Findings and caveats of the study: In every one of the four CD4+ subsets, TCRB CDR3s were moderately but significantly shorter in Type 1 diabetes patients.

No antigen has been identified for these receptors. Of the isolated RNA, all was reverse transcribed, and so the sequenced material was expressed TCRB transcripts. Sequencing used immunoSEQ multiplex PCR; TCRdb keeps in-frame clones, though not all of them. There are about 340,000 clones in the sample; less than 15% occur only once, and roughly 0.015% lies in the top ten. Sequencing was performed on naive CD4+ T cells from blood. All receptors come from a woman aged 18 to 35 with type 1 diabetes.

The rearrangement links TRBV28 to TRBJ1-2, with TRBD1 identical over 7 bases. The CDR3 covers 13 residues. V shed 7 bases and J 3 bases; nucleotides not matched to a gene: 5. Germline V gene lookup returns CDR1 MDHEN and CDR2 SYDVKM. CDR3 bases: TGTGCCAGCACAAGAGGGACAGACTATGGCTACACCTTC. Translated: CASTRGTDYGYTF.

The chain carries TRBV7-9 and TRBJ1-1, with 7 bases identical to TRBD1. The V and J ends lost 5 bases and 6 bases, in that order; junction bases with no gene match: 6. This CDR3 spans 13 amino acids. Germline V lookup: CDR1 SEHNR, CDR2 FQNEAQ (reference sequence). The CDR3 loop reads CASSDRDRSEAFF. The CDR3, as DNA: TGTGCCAGCAGCGACAGGGACAGATCTGAAGCTTTCTTT.

This clone has only a few counts. The chain joins TRBV5-4 to TRBJ2-3, with TRBD2 identical over 13 bases. This CDR3 region has 17 residues. The trim removed 0 bases at V and 11 bases at J, leaving 12 bases unmatched. Germline CDR1 is SGHNT and CDR2 is YYREEE (reference sequence). CDR3 coding DNA: TGTGCCAGCAGCTTGGTGACTAGCGGGAGGAAGTATCGGGGGCAGTATTTT. This gives the protein CASSLVTSGRKYRGQYF.

The chain joins TRBV2 to TRBJ1-5; D unclear. The CDR3 length is 14 residues. CDR1 is SNHLY and CDR2 is FYNNEI in the germline V gene. Trimming cost V 6 bases and J 2 bases, with 11 bases left between them. CDR3 sequence (DNA): TGTGCCAGCAGCCAGGAGGCTGGCAATCAGCCCCAGCATTTT. Encoded protein: CASSQEAGNQPQHF.

The gene calls are TRBV18 and TRBJ2-1, with 7 bases identical to TRBD1. V trimming: 3 bases; J trimming: 10 bases; junction bases outside the gene matches: 3. CDR3 length: 12 residues. Germline V gene lookup returns CDR1 KGHSH and CDR2 LQKENI. The CDR3 coding sequence is TGTGCCAGCTCACCGACAGGGATCGAGCAGTTCTTC. Protein product: CASSPTGIEQFF.

The rearrangement links TRBV19 to TRBJ2-3, with 10 bases fitting TRBD2. The germline V gene has CDR1 LNHDA and CDR2 SQIVND (reference sequence). The CDR3 runs to 12 residues. The V segment lost 10 bases and the J segment 6 bases; nucleotides outside the gene matches: 4. The CDR3 DNA sequence: TGTGCCACCAAGGGACTAGCGGATACGCAGTATTTT. Amino acid sequence: CATKGLADTQYF.

This clone was counted only a few times. The chain has TRBV7-2 and TRBJ2-5; D gene ambiguous. There are 12 residues in the CDR3. Germline V gene lookup returns CDR1 SGHTA and CDR2 FQGNSA. V lost 5 bases and J lost 1, with 5 bases in between. The CDR3 coding sequence is TGTGCCAGCAGCCTGGCCCAAGAGACCCAGTACTTC. It specifies CASSLAQETQYF.

This chain connects TRBV5-4 to TRBJ2-1, with D tentatively TRBD2 (5 bases). CDR3 size: 13 residues. Between the trimmed V and J ends, which lost 4 bases and 5 bases, there was a span of 10 bases. Germline values: CDR1 SGHNT, CDR2 YYREEE (reference sequence). CDR3 residues: CASSTWTHNEQFF. CDR3 sequence (DNA): TGTGCCAGCAGCACCTGGACTCACAATGAGCAGTTCTTC. The variable domain in full, with the rest retrieved from reference TRBV5-4 and TRBJ2-1, is ETGVTQSPTHLIKTRGQQVTLRCSSQSGHNTVSWYQQALGQGPQFIFQYYREEENGRGNFPPRFSGLQFPNYSSELNVNALELDDSALYLCASSTWTHNEQFFGPGTRLTVL.

The count of this clone is one. The genes are TRBV5-4 and TRBJ2-1; 7 nucleotides line up with TRBD1. The CDR3 covers 15 residues. CDR1 and CDR2 (germline): SGHNT, YYREEE (reference sequence). The V segment lost 4 bases and the J segment 1 base; nucleotides outside the gene matches: 5. DNA of the CDR3: TGTGCCAGCAGCCTTAACAGGGGATCCTACAATGAGCAGTTCTTC. As protein: CASSLNRGSYNEQFF.

CDR3 coding DNA: TGTGCCAGCAGCTTGAGCCGGGTTACAGATACGCAGTATTTT. Its protein is CASSLSRVTDTQYF. This rearrangement joins TRBV5-6 to TRBJ2-3; D is undetermined. CDR1 is SGHDT and CDR2 is YYEEEE in the germline V gene. CDR3 length: 14 amino acids. V was cut by 1 base and J by 3 bases, with 9 bases left in between.

The chain joins TRBV15 to TRBJ2-1; 8 nucleotides line up with TRBD1. J gave up 2 bases and V 1 base, and 4 bases lay outside the gene matches. The CDR3 length is 16 residues. Germline values: CDR1 LNHNV, CDR2 YYDKDF (reference sequence). In DNA form, the CDR3 reads TGTGCCACCAGCAGAGGGACAGGGTTTCCCTACAATGAGCAGTTCTTC. Protein: CATSRGTGFPYNEQFF.

V is TRBV18 and J is TRBJ2-5; 10 bases match TRBD2. Trimming at V came to 5 bases and at J to 2 bases, leaving 8 bases not matched to a gene. This CDR3 spans 16 amino acids. CDR1 is KGHSH, CDR2 LQKENI, per germline. CDR3 DNA: TGTGCCAGCTCATCGAATAGCGGGAGGACACAAGAGACCCAGTACTTC. Protein product: CASSSNSGRTQETQYF.

The V call is TRBV28, the J call TRBJ2-1; perhaps TRBD2 as D (6 bases). V was pared by 2 bases and J by 4 bases, with 12 bases between. The germline V gene has CDR1 MDHEN and CDR2 SYDVKM. This CDR3 comprises 15 residues. The CDR3 coding sequence is TGTGCCAGCAGTTTAGTGGGAGGAGGATACAATGAGCAGTTCTTC. It yields the protein CASSLVGGGYNEQFF. The full variable domain, in which reference TRBV28 and TRBJ2-1 provide the parts outside the CDR3, is DVKVTQSSRYLVKRTGEKVFLECVQDMDHENMFWYRQDPGLGLRLIYFSYDVKMKEKGDIPEGYSVSREKKERFSLILESASTNQTSMYLCASSLVGGGYNEQFFGPGTRLTVL.

This clone was picked up a small number of times. Within the sample, other DNA sequences also encode this same CDR3. This chain links TRBV9 with TRBJ2-1; no firm D call. This CDR3 has 13 residues. V shed 0 bases and J shed 4 bases, with 5 bases lying between them. Germline values: CDR1 SGDLS, CDR2 YYNGEE. This chain's CDR3 is CASSVALYNEQFF. CDR3 nucleotide sequence: TGTGCCAGCAGCGTAGCTCTGTACAATGAGCAGTTCTTC.

This clone was found a few times. V and J are TRBV14 and TRBJ1-1; no clear D gene. The germline V gene has CDR1 SGHDN and CDR2 FVKESK. V shed 4 bases and J shed 1 base, with 7 bases lying between them. The CDR3 length is 13 residues. The CDR3 loop reads CASSRNRNTEAFF. The CDR3 DNA reads TGTGCCAGCAGCCGGAACAGGAACACTGAAGCTTTCTTT.

The V and J genes are TRBV5-1 and TRBJ1-1, with 7 bases fitting TRBD1. CDR3 length equals 15 residues. Germline V CDR1 and CDR2: SGHRS, YFSETQ. V was clipped by 5 bases and J by 1 base; unmatched bases: 8. As DNA, the CDR3 is TGCGCCAGCAGGATTCTCAGGGGGTCGAACACTGAAGCTTTCTTT. This gives the protein CASRILRGSNTEAFF.

This rearrangement joins TRBV28 to TRBJ2-7; 9 bases map to TRBD2. Germline lookup yields CDR1 MDHEN and CDR2 SYDVKM. The CDR3 consists of 16 residues. With V trimmed by 3 bases and J by 2 bases, 8 bases remained unmatched. The CDR3 is CASSFHLAGLTYEQYF. CDR3 nucleotides: TGTGCCAGCAGTTTCCATCTAGCGGGACTTACCTACGAGCAGTACTTC. The entire variable domain, with the rest obtained from reference TRBV28 and TRBJ2-7, is as follows: DVKVTQSSRYLVKRTGEKVFLECVQDMDHENMFWYRQDPGLGLRLIYFSYDVKMKEKGDIPEGYSVSREKKERFSLILESASTNQTSMYLCASSFHLAGLTYEQYFGPGTRLTVT.

In its sample, this clone was seen a few times. This rearrangement joins TRBV2 to TRBJ2-3; D is perhaps TRBD2 (5 bases). V was cut by 4 bases and J by 2 bases, with 10 bases left in between. CDR1 is SNHLY, CDR2 FYNNEI, per germline. The length of the CDR3 is 14 residues. CDR3 coding DNA: TGTGCCAGCAGTGGCAACGGACTCACAGATACGCAGTATTTT. It yields the protein CASSGNGLTDTQYF.

The V call is TRBV10-2, the J call TRBJ2-7; D is possibly TRBD1 (5 bases). V lost 6 bases and J lost 0, with 12 bases in between. CDR1 is WSHSY, CDR2 SAAADI, per germline. This CDR3 has 14 residues. CDR3 coding DNA: TGCGCCAGCAGATCTGGCGACAGCTCCTACGAGCAGTACGTC. Encoded protein: CASRSGDSSYEQYV.

V gene TRBV27 combines with J gene TRBJ2-1; D is possibly TRBD2 (5 bases). The CDR3 runs 15 residues. The V and J ends lost 6 bases and 4 bases respectively, with 16 bases between them. Germline lookup yields CDR1 MNHEY and CDR2 SMNVEV (reference sequence). The CDR3 DNA reads as TGTGCCAGCAGCCTAATTCGAGGCGGGTACAATGAGCAGTTCTTC. Protein: CASSLIRGGYNEQFF.

This clone was detected a few times. The V gene is TRBV10-3, the J gene TRBJ1-2, with 7 nucleotides matching TRBD1. J gave up 3 bases and V 7 bases, and 2 bases lay outside the gene matches. Per germline, CDR1 ENHRY and CDR2 SYGVKD. The CDR3 is made up of 12 amino acids. The CDR3 region has the DNA TGTGCCATCACCGGACAGGACTATGGCTACACCTTC. It translates to CAITGQDYGYTF.

The chain employs TRBV5-1 and TRBJ2-7; D remains unclear. The length of the CDR3 is 12 residues. V gave up 0 bases and J gave up 7 bases, with 8 bases separating them. Germline-derived CDR1 and CDR2 are SGHRS and YFSETQ. The CDR3 DNA follows: TGCGCCAGCAGCTTGGTTTCAGAAGAGCAGTACTTC. This translates into CASSLVSEEQYF.

The V call is TRBV6-5, the J call TRBJ1-1; a possible D gene is TRBD1 (6 bases). V was cut by 8 bases and J by 0 bases, with 10 bases left in between. CDR3 length: 13 amino acids. In germline, CDR1 is MNHEY, CDR2 SVGAGI. In nucleotides, the CDR3 is TGTGCCAGCTTCAGGGGCATGAACACTGAAGCTTTCTTT. Its translation is CASFRGMNTEAFF.

The rearrangement joins TRBV4-3 to TRBJ2-5; 12 bases agree with TRBD2. The germline gives CDR1 LGHNA, CDR2 YSLEER. The V and J ends lost 8 bases and 1 base, in that order; junction bases with no gene match: 11. This CDR3 has 17 amino acids. DNA of the CDR3: TGCGCCAGCCGACGGGAACTAGCGGGAGGACTCCAAGAGACCCAGTACTTC. As protein: CASRRELAGGLQETQYF.

This rearrangement joins TRBV4-1 to TRBJ2-1; TRBD2 matches at 8 bases. This CDR3 spans 18 amino acids. Germline trimming cut 5 bases from V and 5 bases from J; bases unmatched to any gene: 17. Germline CDR1 is MGHRA and CDR2 is YSYEKL. The DNA of the CDR3 is TGCGCCAGCAGCGATGTCAGGGGACTAGGGGGGGACCACAATGAGCAGTTCTTC. Protein product: CASSDVRGLGGDHNEQFF.

The chain couples TRBV10-3 to TRBJ2-1; 8 bases line up with TRBD2. CDR3 length: 13 amino acids. Germline V gene data show CDR1 as ENHRY and CDR2 as SYGVKD. V shed 8 bases, J shed 4 bases, and the junction held 4 bases outside the gene matches. The CDR3 region has the DNA TGTGCCATCGGACTAGCCGATTACAATGAGCAGTTCTTC. This gives the protein CAIGLADYNEQFF.